These T cell receptor beta chains were read from a single sample in a study of response to subunit inactivated influenza vaccine. Via MiXCR, TCRdb re-called the RT-PCR reads, giving one row per CDR3 protein. This sample has roughly 790,000 distinct CDR3 sequences, with 21% found just once. The specimen comprised PBMCs from blood, sampled less than 6 days after vaccination. Source of these receptors: a man aged 45 to 65 who received an inactivated influenza vaccine. CDR3s leave out the opening cysteine and the closing phenylalanine or tryptophan. Each record gives: V gene, J gene, CDR3 protein.

V gene: TRBV20-1; J gene: TRBJ1-1; CDR3 protein: SASEGPYTEAF
V gene: TRBV20-1; J gene: TRBJ1-1; CDR3 protein: SANPITEAF
V gene: TRBV3-1; J gene: TRBJ1-5; CDR3 protein: ASSQGYQPQH
V gene: TRBV5-1; J gene: TRBJ2-5; CDR3 protein: ASSSFTHTSGRFQETQY
V gene: TRBV3-1; J gene: TRBJ1-1; CDR3 protein: ASSRGGQGAAF
V gene: TRBV12-3/TRBV12-4; J gene: TRBJ2-1; CDR3 protein: ASSFPPGRGGQNEQF
V gene: TRBV5-1; J gene: TRBJ1-2; CDR3 protein: ASSLGPGSSYGYT
V gene: TRBV28; J gene: TRBJ2-7; CDR3 protein: ASSLLSGTGLDEQY
V gene: TRBV29-1; J gene: TRBJ1-4; CDR3 protein: SVEDLAGLNEKLF
V gene: TRBV5-8; J gene: TRBJ2-3; CDR3 protein: ASSSGAGGPWDTQY
V gene: TRBV12-3/TRBV12-4; J gene: TRBJ1-6; CDR3 protein: ASSFRAGTLH
V gene: TRBV29-1; J gene: TRBJ2-2; CDR3 protein: SVSRDLNTGELF
V gene: TRBV9; J gene: TRBJ1-3; CDR3 protein: ASSVAAGAGNTIY
V gene: TRBV12-3/TRBV12-4; J gene: TRBJ2-7; CDR3 protein: ASSVLAQAGEQY
V gene: TRBV29-1; J gene: TRBJ2-7; CDR3 protein: SVEGTGGASYEQY
V gene: TRBV12-3/TRBV12-4; J gene: TRBJ2-6; CDR3 protein: AITRGAATGANVLT
V gene: TRBV5-1; J gene: TRBJ2-5; CDR3 protein: ASSLATALQETQY
V gene: TRBV4-2; J gene: TRBJ2-7; CDR3 protein: ASSGQGGEQY
V gene: TRBV12-3/TRBV12-4; J gene: TRBJ2-2; CDR3 protein: ASALVAGGWSHGELF
V gene: TRBV5-1; J gene: TRBJ1-2; CDR3 protein: ASSSAGQTTNYGYT
V gene: TRBV12-3/TRBV12-4; J gene: TRBJ2-1; CDR3 protein: ASTELAGGGNEQF
V gene: TRBV7-8; J gene: TRBJ2-2; CDR3 protein: ASSQGTGGNGELF
V gene: TRBV4-3; J gene: TRBJ2-1; CDR3 protein: ASSPARGGDNEQF
V gene: TRBV12-3/TRBV12-4; J gene: TRBJ2-1; CDR3 protein: ASSTAGIGYNEQF
V gene: TRBV5-1; J gene: TRBJ2-3; CDR3 protein: ASSLGPGQGTTDTQY
V gene: TRBV7-9; J gene: TRBJ2-1; CDR3 protein: ASIRLYNEQF
V gene: TRBV4-3; J gene: TRBJ2-6; CDR3 protein: ASSQDPGRGSGANVLT
V gene: TRBV20-1; J gene: TRBJ2-7; CDR3 protein: SARDSLAVTYEQY
V gene: TRBV12-3/TRBV12-4; J gene: TRBJ2-7; CDR3 protein: ASRLASYEQY
V gene: TRBV7-2; J gene: TRBJ2-7; CDR3 protein: ASSSSLAGGYEQY
V gene: TRBV12-3/TRBV12-4; J gene: TRBJ1-2; CDR3 protein: ASSLRGTGYGYT
V gene: TRBV9; J gene: TRBJ2-7; CDR3 protein: ASSVGGLGLDEQY
V gene: TRBV12-5; J gene: TRBJ2-7; CDR3 protein: ASAHSGGSNEQY
V gene: TRBV20-1; J gene: TRBJ2-3; CDR3 protein: SARKDTSTDTQY
V gene: TRBV12-3/TRBV12-4; J gene: TRBJ2-3; CDR3 protein: TSSLAGLAGPSTDTQY
V gene: TRBV7-3; J gene: TRBJ1-4; CDR3 protein: ASSSDRMEKLF
V gene: TRBV9; J gene: TRBJ2-3; CDR3 protein: ASSVAGLAGTDTQY
V gene: TRBV27; J gene: TRBJ1-5; CDR3 protein: ASSTGPSAPQH
V gene: TRBV6-2/TRBV6-3; J gene: TRBJ1-1; CDR3 protein: ASRTLTHGPVAF
V gene: TRBV29-1; J gene: TRBJ2-1; CDR3 protein: SVVKGNEQF
V gene: TRBV18; J gene: TRBJ2-7; CDR3 protein: ASSPGTVEYEQY
V gene: TRBV7-2; J gene: TRBJ2-3; CDR3 protein: ASSLGTSSSGTQY
V gene: TRBV18; J gene: TRBJ2-7; CDR3 protein: ASSPRLGGNYVGEQY
V gene: TRBV7-2; J gene: TRBJ1-6; CDR3 protein: ASSLAPATNSPLH
V gene: TRBV7-8; J gene: TRBJ2-4; CDR3 protein: ASSPISQNIQY
V gene: TRBV19; J gene: TRBJ1-5; CDR3 protein: ASRGGQSQPQH
V gene: TRBV28; J gene: TRBJ1-3; CDR3 protein: ASSLQARLSGNTIY
V gene: TRBV7-2; J gene: TRBJ2-5; CDR3 protein: ASSLTGAKNIETQY